This T cell receptor (beta chain) is drawn from a study of T-cell reconstitution after alpha-beta-depleted transplantation in children. The germline V and J ends were trimmed by 6 bases and 2 bases, with 23 bases remaining between them. The CDR3 loop spans 16 amino acids. CDR1 is GTSNPN, CDR2 SVGIG, per germline (reference sequence). Preparing the TCRbeta library involved the use of unique molecular identifiers. TCRdb fed the PCR reads into MiXCR, producing one record per CDR3 protein. This sample yields under 450,000 distinct CDR3 sequences, of which more than 10% are seen a single time; over 3.5% belongs to the top ten. This clonotype appeared a few times.

The specimen was PBMCs, collected from the stem cell graft. The chain joins TRBV30 to TRBJ2-7; D gene unclear. The TCR originated in a human donor who donated a stem cell graft to a child with Fanconi anemia. The chain's CDR3 is CACSAVKGFKPYEQYF. For the CDR3, the DNA is TGTGCCTGCTCAGCCGTCAAAGGTTTTAAACCCTACGAGCAGTACTTC.